This TCR beta chain was observed in a study of regulatory T cells in long-lasting Graves disease. Study results and limitations: Persistent disease showed a preference for TRBV28, TRBJ1-2 and TRBJ2-5. Persistent Graves' cases showed lower TCR diversity than newly diagnosed cases.

This CDR3 is built from 13 residues. CDR1 is KGHSH, CDR2 LQKENI, per germline. V was shortened by 5 bases and J by 8 bases, with 13 bases between the two germline ends. iRepertoire HTBI primers and Arm-PCR of CDR3 regions built TCR beta libraries. TCRdb ran MiXCR on the multiplex PCR reads and lists one entry per CDR3 protein. Here the sample spans roughly 420,000 distinct CDR3 sequences, 14% being singletons. This clonotype occurred many times. Its antigen remains unknown. Regarding time point: newly diagnosed GD, antithyroid drugs for less than 3 months. TCR sequences were obtained from RNA taken from PBMCs. These same data were also listed under a study on T cells in Graves' hyperthyroidism and ophthalmopathy. That study adds: Diagnosis of hyperthyroidism was new in patients aged 18 to 65, and its duration was under 2 months.

This chain joins TRBV18 and TRBJ2-1, with a weak D call TRBD1 (5 bases). Material: peripheral blood mononuclear cells (PBMCs), obtained at new diagnosis, from a patient treated with antithyroid drugs. The sequence was collected from a woman aged 50 to 60 with Graves disease. CDR3: CASSAFRAHEQFF. DNA of the CDR3: TGTGCCAGCTCAGCCTTCAGGGCTCATGAGCAGTTCTTC.